Described below is a single TCR beta chain sequence and its context. The data were obtained in a study of blood T cells in healthy people across ages. The study isolated at least 6.5 million PBMCs from each sample. Total RNA, at least 6 micrograms per sample, came from PBMCs. Then a second PCR, running about 7 to 11 cycles, was carried out with a sample-barcoded 5' primer and a J-beta primer mix. TCRdb called the 5' RACE reads again in MiXCR, with one record for every CDR3 protein. The profile shows around 1,100,000 distinct CDR3 sequences, around two fifths of them singletons. The specimen was blood. The TCR sequence derives from a man aged 18 to 30 in good health.

In nucleotides, the CDR3 is TGTGCCAGCAGCGTAGACAGCGGGGGATCTTATGAGACCCAGTACTTC. Protein sequence: CASSVDSGGSYETQYF. The rearrangement joins TRBV9 to TRBJ2-7; TRBD2 matches at 8 bases. The J call may be wrong; the DNA end is better matched by TRBJ2-5. Per germline, CDR1 SGDLS and CDR2 YYNGEE. This CDR3 is built from 16 residues.